The 27 T cell receptor beta chains given below trace back to one sample, sequenced in a study of T cell repertoires in cytomegalovirus infection. TCRdb re-analysed the reads in MiXCR, keeping a single row per CDR3 protein. This repertoire shows hundreds of thousands of distinct CDR3 sequences, 22% found once; its top ten account for roughly 18%. Sequencing input: CD8+ T cells from PBMCs. All receptors come from a human donor in good health (CMV status not recorded). Some clones in this sample may be carry-over from other donors' samples.

This clonotype was counted at least ten times. The chain uses TRBV7-6 and TRBJ2-3, with 7 bases matching TRBD2. The germline V gene encodes CDR1 SGHVS and CDR2 FNYEAQ. The ends lost 3 bases at V and 0 bases at J; junction bases unmatched: 6. The CDR3 is 16 amino acids. The CDR3 here is CASSFTGGPSTDTQYF. For the CDR3, the DNA is TGTGCCAGCAGCTTTACGGGGGGACCTAGCACAGATACGCAGTATTTT.

About this clonotype itself: One base away lies a much larger clone, so this may be a sequencing read error. V is TRBV7-9 and J is TRBJ2-3; D is possibly TRBD1 or TRBD2 (6 bases each). Germline V gives CDR1 SEHNR, CDR2 FQNEAQ (reference sequence). The CDR3 runs to 15 residues. V was cut by 7 bases and J by 5 bases, with 19 bases left in between. CDR3 bases: TGTGCCAGCACCCTAGGGATCGGGGGCAAAGATACGCAGTATTTT. This codes for CASTLGIGGKDTQYF.

The V call is TRBV5-1, the J call TRBJ1-1, with 10 bases matching TRBD1. Per germline, CDR1 SGHRS and CDR2 YFSETQ. This CDR3 has 15 residues. With V trimmed by 3 bases and J by 7 bases, 9 bases remained unmatched. The CDR3 DNA follows: TGCGCCAGCAGCTGGGGGACAGGGGATCGGTATGAAGCTTTCTTT. Encoded protein: CASSWGTGDRYEAFF.

The V and J genes are TRBV7-4 and TRBJ2-5; D not resolved. The CDR3 consists of 13 residues. The ends were cut back, 3 bases at V and 4 bases at J, with 9 bases in the middle. Germline CDR1 is SGHVT and CDR2 is SQSDAQ. The CDR3 region is CASSFELRETQYF. CDR3 in DNA: TGTGCCAGCAGCTTTGAATTACGAGAGACCCAGTACTTC.

This clonotype was observed many times. The rearrangement uses TRBV7-6 and TRBJ2-7, with D perhaps matching TRBD2 (5 bases). CDR3 length: 15 amino acids. Trimming removed 2 bases at V and 0 bases at J, with 11 bases between. Germline V gene sequence: CDR1 SGHVS, CDR2 FNYEAQ. Here the CDR3 reads CASSLSASGSYEQYF. In nucleotides, the CDR3 is TGTGCCAGCAGCTTATCCGCCAGCGGCTCCTACGAGCAGTACTTC.

This clonotype occurred a few times. This rearrangement joins TRBV12-3 or TRBV12-4 to TRBJ1-1; D is possibly TRBD1 (5 bases). The ends were cut back, 6 bases at V and 0 bases at J, with 20 bases in the middle. CDR3 length equals 17 residues. CDR3 bases: TGTGCCAGCAGCAAAGACAGACTCTCGGCCATGAACACTGAAGCTTTCTTT. Amino acid sequence: CASSKDRLSAMNTEAFF.

A few counts support this clonotype. V is TRBV28 and J is TRBJ2-1; 8 bases map to TRBD2. V trimming: 3 bases; J trimming: 0 bases; junction bases outside the gene matches: 10. The CDR3 is made up of 18 amino acids. Germline-derived CDR1 and CDR2 are MDHEN and SYDVKM. The DNA for the CDR3 is TGTGCCAGCAGTTTTCCCAGCGGGGGCCAAAGCTCCTACAATGAGCAGTTCTTC. Its translation is CASSFPSGGQSSYNEQFF.

The rearrangement uses TRBV15 and TRBJ2-1, with D maybe TRBD2 (5 bases). CDR1 and CDR2 from the germline V gene are LNHNV and YYDKDF (reference sequence). Trimming stripped 8 bases from V and 4 bases from J, with 15 bases between. This CDR3 region has 14 residues. The CDR3 protein is CATERERLYNEQFF. The CDR3, as DNA: TGTGCCACCGAAAGGGAGCGTCTGTACAATGAGCAGTTCTTC. Combining the CDR3 with reference TRBV15 and TRBJ2-1 gives the whole variable domain DAMVIQNPRYQVTQFGKPVTLSCSQTLNHNVMYWYQQKSSQAPKLLFHYYDKDFNNEADTPDNFQSRRPNTSFCFLDIRSPGLGDTAMYLCATERERLYNEQFFGPGTRLTVL.

This clonotype was detected a few times. The chain employs TRBV12-3 or TRBV12-4 and TRBJ2-1; a possible D gene is TRBD2 (6 bases). This CDR3 is built from 14 residues. V gave up 5 bases and J gave up 0 bases, with 8 bases separating them. The chain's CDR3 is CASSGGSSYNEQFF. As DNA, the CDR3 is TGTGCCAGCAGTGGGGGGAGCTCCTACAATGAGCAGTTCTTC.

This clonotype showed up just a few times. This chain joins TRBV14 and TRBJ2-7; D possibly corresponds to TRBD1 (6 bases). CDR3 size: 15 residues. V lost 3 bases and J 0 bases, leaving 12 bases between the germline ends. Germline V lookup: CDR1 SGHDN, CDR2 FVKESK. This CDR3 reads CASSHRGQSSYEQYF. The CDR3 DNA is TGTGCCAGCAGCCATAGGGGACAAAGCTCCTACGAGCAGTACTTC.

The chain is built from TRBV7-9 and TRBJ2-4; possible D gene TRBD2, 6 bases. V was clipped by 1 base and J by 7 bases, with 17 bases between them. This CDR3 contains 16 residues. Germline lookup yields CDR1 SEHNR and CDR2 FQNEAQ (reference sequence). CDR3 nucleotides: TGTGCCAGCAGCTTAGTTCAGAGACTAGGGGATAACATTCAGTACTTC. Its translation is CASSLVQRLGDNIQYF.

The count of this clonotype is one. V and J are TRBV11-2 and TRBJ2-1; possibly TRBD2 for D (5 bases). Between the trimmed V and J ends, which lost 2 bases and 8 bases, there was a span of 10 bases. Germline V lookup: CDR1 SGHAT, CDR2 FQNNGV. This CDR3 region has 13 residues. CDR3 sequence: CASSLNGEDEQFF. In DNA, the CDR3 is TGTGCCAGCAGCTTAAACGGGGAAGATGAGCAGTTCTTC. The full variable domain, with the rest looked up from reference TRBV11-2 and TRBJ2-1, is EAGVAQSPRYKIIEKRQSVAFWCNPISGHATLYWYQQILGQGPKLLIQFQNNGVVDDSQLPKDRFSAERLKGVDSTLKIQPAKLEDSAVYLCASSLNGEDEQFFGPGTRLTVL.

The chain links TRBV2 to TRBJ2-7; 9 positions agree with TRBD1. This CDR3 is built from 19 residues. Trimming cost V 1 base and J 3 bases; bases outside gene matches: 16. The germline V gene encodes CDR1 SNHLY and CDR2 FYNNEI. As DNA, the CDR3 is TGTGCCAGCAGTGAAGGCGCGGGCGGGGCCCGGGACAGGGTCTACGAGCAGTACTTC. Protein: CASSEGAGGARDRVYEQYF. Filled out from reference TRBV2 and TRBJ2-7, the complete variable domain reads EPEVTQTPSHQVTQMGQEVILRCVPISNHLYFYWYRQILGQKVEFLVSFYNNEISEKSEIFDDQFSVERPDGSNFTLKIRSTKLEDSAMYFCASSEGAGGARDRVYEQYFGPGTRLTVT.

To note about this clonotype: Possible read error: a much larger clone is one base away. The rearrangement joins TRBV7-6 to TRBJ2-7, with D hard to call. The germline V gene encodes CDR1 SGHVS and CDR2 FNYEAQ. This CDR3 has 13 amino acids. The CDR3 DNA sequence: TGTGTCAGCAGCTTATTCGTAACCTACGAGCAGTACTTC. Translation gives CVSSLFVTYEQYF.

At least ten counts were recorded for this clonotype. This chain joins TRBV10-2 and TRBJ2-3; 15 bases are shared with TRBD2. Unmatched junction bases numbered 1, after V lost 8 bases and J lost 4 bases. CDR1 and CDR2 from the germline V gene are WSHSY and SAAADI. This CDR3 has 14 residues. The CDR3 DNA reads as TGCGCCAGCCGGACTAGCGGGGGGGCAGATACGCAGTATTTT. Encoded protein: CASRTSGGADTQYF.

This clonotype was seen a handful of times. The genes are TRBV29-1 and TRBJ2-7; TRBD1 aligns across 9 bases. Germline CDR1 is SQVTM and CDR2 is ANQGSEA. V was pared by 5 bases and J by 5 bases, with 7 bases of the junction left unmatched. CDR3 size: 13 residues. CDR3 sequence (DNA): TGCAGCGTTCCGGACAGGGGAGCGAACGAGCAGTACTTC. Translation: CSVPDRGANEQYF.

This sequence joins TRBV5-1 and TRBJ1-4; D gene unclear. V lost 4 bases to trimming and J lost 6 bases, with 16 bases between them. Germline V lookup: CDR1 SGHRS, CDR2 YFSETQ. The CDR3 extends over 15 amino acids. The CDR3 bases are TGCGCCAGCAGCGATCCGACGGTGTTTTATGAAAAACTGTTTTTT. Translation gives CASSDPTVFYEKLFF. Drawing the rest from reference TRBV5-1 and TRBJ1-4, the complete variable domain is KAGVTQTPRYLIKTRGQQVTLSCSPISGHRSVSWYQQTPGQGLQFLFEYFSETQRNKGNFPGRFSGRQFSNSRSEMNVSTLELGDSALYLCASSDPTVFYEKLFFGSGTQLSVL.

This chain uses TRBV28 with TRBJ2-7; TRBD1 might be the D (6 bases). V was cut by 4 bases and J by 2 bases, with 15 bases left in between. Germline CDR1 and CDR2: MDHEN and SYDVKM. The CDR3 runs 15 residues. The CDR3 loop is CASSSRGQQTYEQYF. The CDR3 DNA sequence: TGTGCCAGCAGTTCTAGAGGACAGCAGACCTACGAGCAGTACTTC.

The V and J genes are TRBV2 and TRBJ2-2, with 10 bases that match TRBD1. CDR1 and CDR2 from the germline V gene are SNHLY and FYNNEI. This CDR3 has 15 amino acids. With V trimmed by 6 bases and J by 1 base, 2 bases remained unmatched. CDR3 in amino acids: CASRGQGMNTGELFF. In DNA form, the CDR3 reads TGTGCCAGCAGGGGACAGGGGATGAACACCGGGGAGCTGTTTTTT.

V is TRBV20-1 and J is TRBJ2-7; the D gene is possibly TRBD1 (6 bases). The CDR3 has 12 residues. The germline CDR1 and CDR2 sequences are DFQATT and SNEGSKA (reference sequence). V gave up 5 bases and J gave up 2 bases, with 10 bases separating them. CDR3 sequence: CSAPTGTYEQYF. The DNA of the CDR3 is TGCAGTGCTCCGACAGGAACCTACGAGCAGTACTTC.

The J gene is TRBJ1-1, the V gene TRBV12-3 or TRBV12-4; 7 bases align to TRBD1. Trimming removed 3 bases from V and 8 bases from J; junction bases left unmatched: 6. The CDR3 covers 13 residues. The CDR3 loop is CASSLGRQGEAFF. The CDR3 DNA sequence: TGTGCCAGCAGTTTGGGGCGACAGGGCGAAGCTTTCTTT.

This clonotype appeared a few times. The chain employs TRBV9 and TRBJ1-5; 8 bases align to TRBD1. Trimming took 0 bases from V and 8 from J; bases not matched to a gene: 7. CDR1 SGDLS and CDR2 YYNGEE come from the germline V gene. CDR3 size: 15 residues. The CDR3 sequence: CASSVDGTGLEPQHF. DNA for the CDR3: TGTGCCAGCAGCGTAGACGGGACAGGTTTGGAGCCCCAGCATTTT.

The chain has TRBV7-2 and TRBJ2-1, with 13 bases aligning to TRBD2. The J segment lost 7 bases and the V segment lost 5 bases, leaving 8 bases of the junction unmatched. Per the germline V gene, CDR1 is SGHTA and CDR2 is FQGNSA. The CDR3 is made up of 16 amino acids. The CDR3 DNA follows: TGTGCCAGCAGCGGGGGACTAGCGGGGTCACGGAATGAGCAGTTCTTC. The encoded protein is CASSGGLAGSRNEQFF.

This clonotype was detected only a few times. The rearrangement joins TRBV2 to TRBJ1-5; D ambiguous. The CDR3 covers 16 residues. Trimming left V 2 bases short and J 6 bases short, with 17 bases between. Germline lookup yields CDR1 SNHLY and CDR2 FYNNEI. Here the CDR3 DNA reads TGTGCCAGCAGTGAACCTCCAGAGACCTTTTTTCAGCCCCAGCATTTT. It is translated as CASSEPPETFFQPQHF.

This rearrangement joins TRBV30 to TRBJ2-5, with 8 bases lining up with TRBD2. The V segment lost 1 base and the J segment 5 bases; nucleotides outside the gene matches: 3. Germline CDR1 reads GTSNPN; CDR2 reads SVGIG (reference sequence). This CDR3 has 13 residues. In DNA form, the CDR3 reads TGTGCCTGGAGTGGACTAGCGTGGGAGACCCAGTACTTC. It yields the protein CAWSGLAWETQYF. Together with reference TRBV30 and TRBJ2-5, the CDR3 gives the full variable domain: SQTIHQWPATLVQPVGSPLSLECTVEGTSNPNLYWYRQAAGRGLQLLFYSVGIGQISSEVPQNLSASRPQDRQFILSSKKLLLSDSGFYLCAWSGLAWETQYFGPGTRLLVL.

Notes on this clonotype: This is likely an artifact of a read error, given a far larger clone one base away. This chain links TRBV7-4 with TRBJ1-2; 8 nucleotides agree with TRBD1. Looked up from germline, CDR1 is SGHVT and CDR2 is SQSDAQ. The CDR3 length is 13 residues. The CDR3 nucleotides read TGTGCCTGCAGCCCGGACAGGGACTATGGCTACACCTTC. Its translation is CACSPDRDYGYTF.

In this sample, this clonotype turned up many times. The chain joins TRBV7-8 to TRBJ1-2, with 8 bases fitting TRBD1. CDR1 and CDR2 from the germline V gene are SGHVS and FQNEAQ. The J segment lost 7 bases and the V segment lost 3 bases, leaving 4 bases of the junction unmatched. The CDR3 extends over 13 amino acids. In nucleotides, the CDR3 is TGTGCCAGCAGCTTCGGACAGGGAGGTGGCTACACCTTC. Translating it yields CASSFGQGGGYTF.